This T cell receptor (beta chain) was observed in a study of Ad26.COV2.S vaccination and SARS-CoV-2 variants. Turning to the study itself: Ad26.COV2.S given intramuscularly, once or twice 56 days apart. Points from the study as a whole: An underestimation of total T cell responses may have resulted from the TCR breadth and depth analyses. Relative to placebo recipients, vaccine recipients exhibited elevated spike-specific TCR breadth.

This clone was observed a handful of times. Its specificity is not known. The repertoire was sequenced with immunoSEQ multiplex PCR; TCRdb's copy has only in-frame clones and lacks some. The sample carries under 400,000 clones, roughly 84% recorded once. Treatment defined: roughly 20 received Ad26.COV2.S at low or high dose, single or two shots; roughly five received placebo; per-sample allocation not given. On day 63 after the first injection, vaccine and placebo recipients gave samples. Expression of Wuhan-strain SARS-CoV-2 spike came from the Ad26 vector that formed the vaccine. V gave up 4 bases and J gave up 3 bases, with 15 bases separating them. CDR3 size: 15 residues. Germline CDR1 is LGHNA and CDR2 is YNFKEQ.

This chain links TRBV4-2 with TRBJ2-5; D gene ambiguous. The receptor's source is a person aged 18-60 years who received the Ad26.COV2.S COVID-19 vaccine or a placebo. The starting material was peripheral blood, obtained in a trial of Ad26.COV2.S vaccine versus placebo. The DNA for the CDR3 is TGTGCCAGCAGCCGCACCCAAAAGACTGAAGAGACCCAGTACTTC. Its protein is CASSRTQKTEETQYF.